Listed here is a single TCR beta chain. Its antigen remains unidentified. It has no much larger one-base neighbor in the sample; base qualities were not kept. This entry belongs to a study of shared clonotypes between healthy human individuals (dated by TCRdb to 2020 to 2022). Regarding the study in general: A couple of women and a few men aged 18 to 49 years were included in the cohort. Each donor's leukapheresis produced roughly between roughly 0.9 and 8.9 billion PBMCs. For each donor, CD4 naive and CD4 memory were each given three plates, CD8 naive was given two plates, and CD8 memory was given one plate. To estimate repertoire size and how much clonotype sharing occurs between individuals, the study deeply sequenced the blood TCR repertoires of about 5 healthy adults. To increase sequencing depth and limit assay-specific biases, different laboratories used diverse techniques to prepare libraries and sequence TCR repertoires. Results the study describes overall, beyond this receptor: Pairwise subsampling led to the expectation that sequencing depth would affect the degree of clonotype sharing among donors. Even with the large sequencing depth, rarefaction of the sorted-subset datasets indicated that sequencing was incomplete. Sampling was restricted to blood, and TCR repertoires in tissue are likely to differ from TCR repertoires in blood. Clonotypes shared by all four sorted-subset donors showed higher generation probabilities than non-shared clonotypes. Across a handful of donors, roughly 5.4% of naive CD4, more than 3% of naive CD8, approximately 2.5% of memory CD4, and 0.4% to 0.45% of memory CD8 clonotypes were shared. The genetic and exposure-history diversity represented was limited by the small number of donors. Naive subsets generally had larger estimated clonotype richness than memory subsets.

For CDR1 and CDR2, the germline V gene lists SQVTM and ANQGSEA. Trimming leaves V shorter by 0 bases and J shorter by 2 bases, with the junction holding 6 bases beyond the gene matches. Including the terminal cysteine and phenylalanine, the CDR3 comprises 15 residues. This entry keeps only the CDR3 DNA: 45 bases, framed from base 1. The donors were healthy, HIV-negative adults with no recently reported acute infections or vaccinations. Only Caucasian adults living in Nashville, Tennessee, USA were represented among the donors. Magnetic negative selection was used to enrich CD4+ T cells, after which naive cells were positively selected on CD45RA and the negative fraction became the memory subset. Blood was collected by leukapheresis, and PBMCs were isolated by Ficoll-Histopaque density gradient centrifugation and then cryopreserved in liquid nitrogen vapor phase. Analytical flow cytometry was used to check the purity and quantity of every magnetically sorted T cell population. Each sorted fraction had its genomic DNA isolated and then quantified by UV absorbance on a Nanodrop 2000c.

TCR CDR3 regions were amplified from genomic DNA by multiplex PCR using the deep immunoSEQ assay. Extracted genomic DNA from each cell subset was spread evenly across all wells of several immunoSEQ 96-well plates, with each plate serving as a replicate. For sorted subsets, 150 to 250 ng of genomic DNA, equivalent to 25,000 to 35,000 T cell genomes, went into each replicate PCR. Purified libraries were quantified with a Qubit 3.0 fluorometer, sized on a Bioanalyzer 2100, and re-quantified with the KAPA Library Quantification kit. Every immunoSEQ 96-well plate was sequenced on a separate single-read 150-cycle Illumina NextSeq 550 flow cell. Turning to the authors' computational methods: Because only junctional sequences without quality scores were contained in the immunoSEQ output, filtering matching that applied to full-length reads could not be performed. Sequences were annotated with PyIR, a Python wrapper for IgBLAST v1.9, using IMGT germline references to assign V/J genes and CDR3. Any read was removed if the V/J assignment was weak (E-value above 1e-6), the CDR3 was missing, or the read contained stop codons, out-of-frame junctions, or ambiguous translated residues. V3J clonotypes were defined as sequences sharing the same inferred V gene, J gene, and CDR3 amino acid sequence. The percentage overlap between two repertoires was calculated by dividing the number of shared unique clonotypes by the size of the smaller repertoire. Three approaches were used to assess repertoire richness: RTK rarefaction, the Chao1 estimator, and Recon v2.1 estimates of unobserved clonotypes. Generation probabilities for all TCRbeta clonotypes obtained by the gDNA method from several donors were computed using OLGA. This is the immuneACCESS table as TCRdb keeps it, with only in-frame sequences that have V and J called. A part of the clones is gone; compared with another copy, unresolved V genes explain less than half, and the rest is unexplained. The D gene and trimming were derived from the DNA, and the V and J assignments and clone size from that table. The table for this sample lists approximately 2.5 million clones; approximately 90% of them were counted only once. The top ten hold over 0.12% of the sample.

The chain is encoded by TRBV29-1 joined to TRBJ1-2; 7 central bases correspond to TRBD1. Specimen: naive CD4+ T cells sorted from blood. The sample's cell subset or site label, decoded: CD45RA+ positively selected. The receptor comes from a man in his late teens or twenties in good health. The nucleotide sequence reads TGCAGCGTTGAAGATTGGGGAGGGGGCAACTATGGCTACACCTTC. Protein translation: CSVEDWGGGNYGYTF.